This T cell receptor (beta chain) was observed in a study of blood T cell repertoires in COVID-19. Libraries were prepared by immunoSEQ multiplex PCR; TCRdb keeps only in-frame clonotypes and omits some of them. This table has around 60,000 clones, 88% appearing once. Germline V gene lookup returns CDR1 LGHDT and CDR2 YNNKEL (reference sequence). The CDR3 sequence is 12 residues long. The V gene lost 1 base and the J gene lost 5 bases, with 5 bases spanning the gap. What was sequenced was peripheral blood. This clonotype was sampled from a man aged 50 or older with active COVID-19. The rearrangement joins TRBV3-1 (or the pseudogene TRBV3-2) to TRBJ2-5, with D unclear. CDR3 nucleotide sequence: TGTGCCAGCAGCCAAGGAGCGGAGACCCAGTACTTC. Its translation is CASSQGAETQYF.